This is a list of T cell receptor beta chains from one sample in a study of neurological immune-mediated disorders. TCRdb recomputed calls from the 5' RACE reads with MiXCR, one row per CDR3 protein. Of 110,000 or so distinct CDR3 sequences listed, roughly 3.2% are singletons. The sequenced sample consisted of PBMCs. These receptors came from a woman in her twenties or thirties with multiple sclerosis. Both conserved end residues are part of each CDR3. A D gene is named only where the DNA matches it firmly. Not all rows give a size; the values are once, few, many and, for expanded clones, a class.

V,size,D,length,J,DNA,CDR3
TRBV20-1,few,.,11,TRBJ2-2,TGCAGTGCCCCGAACACCGGGGAGCTGTTTTTT,CSAPNTGELFF
TRBV20-1,many,TRBD1,12,TRBJ1-2,TGCAGTGCACCCGGGACAGGGGTCGGCTACACCTTC,CSAPGTGVGYTF
TRBV20-1,many,.,14,TRBJ1-2,TGCAGTGCTAGACCTGGCCCTTTGGACTATGGCTACACCTTC,CSARPGPLDYGYTF
TRBV12-3/TRBV12-4,many,TRBD2,15,TRBJ2-7,TGTGCCAGCAGGGACTCCGGGACTAACTCCTACGAGCAGTACTTC,CASRDSGTNSYEQYF
TRBV29-1,many,TRBD2,13,TRBJ2-5,TGCAGCTCTTCCCGGGGAGGGGAAGAGACCCAGTACTTC,CSSSRGGEETQYF
TRBV12-3/TRBV12-4,many,.,12,TRBJ2-7,TGTGCCAGCAGCCGCCTCCGGGGAGAGCAGTACTTC,CASSRLRGEQYF
TRBV7-2,many,.,14,TRBJ2-1,TGTGCCAGTACGCTTGGCCCAAATAGCTATGAGCAGTTCTTC,CASTLGPNSYEQFF
TRBV6-6,many,TRBD2,18,TRBJ2-1,TGTGCCAGCAGCAGCTACCCTTCAGCAGCGGGGGCCCACAATGAGCAGTTCTTC,CASSSYPSAAGAHNEQFF
TRBV5-1,many,.,16,TRBJ1-6,TGCGCCAGCAGCTTGGGATTGGCAGACAATAATTCACCCCTCCACTTT,CASSLGLADNNSPLHF
TRBV7-8,many,.,12,TRBJ2-7,TGTGCCAGCAGCTTACTAGGGCACGAGCAGTACTTC,CASSLLGHEQYF
TRBV5-1,many,.,12,TRBJ2-7,TGCGCCAGCAGCTTGGGGGCGGGTGAGCAGTACTTC,CASSLGAGEQYF
TRBV6-2/TRBV6-3,many,.,15,TRBJ1-1,TGTGCCAGCAGTTACTCTTGGGATGGCAGCACTGAAGCTTTCTTT,CASSYSWDGSTEAFF
TRBV7-9,many,.,13,TRBJ1-5,TGTGCCAGCAGCCCGGGACTAGATCAGCCCCAGCATTTT,CASSPGLDQPQHF
TRBV20-1,many,.,13,TRBJ2-4,TGCAGTGCGCCTACAGCAGCCAAAAACATTCAGTACTTC,CSAPTAAKNIQYF
TRBV20-1,many,.,14,TRBJ1-2,TGCAGTGCAAACTCCGGGTCATTAGCCTATGGCTACACCTTC,CSANSGSLAYGYTF
TRBV4-3,many,.,12,TRBJ1-1,TGCGCCAGCGGTACGAATGGCGGTGAAGCTTTCTTT,CASGTNGGEAFF
TRBV7-2,many,.,17,TRBJ1-5,TGTGCCAGCAGCTTATGGGGCGGCCGGGATAGCAATCAGCCCCAGCATTTT,CASSLWGGRDSNQPQHF
TRBV27,many,.,15,TRBJ2-7,TGTGCCAGCAGTCCGATGACGGGGTGGGAATACGAGCAGTACTTC,CASSPMTGWEYEQYF
TRBV27,many,.,13,TRBJ2-7,TGTGCCAGCAGTTTCCAGGTCGGCTACGAGCAGTACTTC,CASSFQVGYEQYF
TRBV11-2,.,TRBD2,17,TRBJ2-7,TGTGCCAGCAGCTTAGATCAATCGGCTAGCGGGAGTTACGAGCAGTACTTC,CASSLDQSASGSYEQYF
TRBV25-1,many,.,14,TRBJ1-1,TGTGCCAGCAGTGAATTGGGGGCGGGGACTGAAGCTTTCTTT,CASSELGAGTEAFF
TRBV6-6,many,.,15,TRBJ1-1,TGTGCCAGCAGTGGGCTTGGGGGGCGGACCACTGAAGCTTTCTTT,CASSGLGGRTTEAFF
TRBV14,many,.,13,TRBJ2-5,TGTGCCAGCAGAACGACTAGTTTAGAGACCCAGTACTTC,CASRTTSLETQYF
TRBV13,many,.,18,TRBJ2-1,TGTGCCAGCAGCTTAGAGGTCCTGCGGGGAAAGACCTACAATGAGCAGTTCTTC,CASSLEVLRGKTYNEQFF
TRBV5-1,many,.,13,TRBJ2-3,TGCGCCAGCAGCTTTATCAGGGGAGGTACGCAGTATTTT,CASSFIRGGTQYF